This TCR beta chain was found in a study of T-cell reconstitution after alpha-beta-depleted transplantation in children. Study results and caveats: Several hundred expanded graft clones reportedly gave rise to the alpha-beta T cells present about two months after transplant. T-cell counts and diversity at one year post-transplant came mainly from newly produced T cells. The high TCRbeta diversity at day 60 in some patients came from surviving recipient T cells and thymic progenitors.

During its preparation, the TCRbeta library received unique molecular identifiers. TCRdb passed the PCR reads through MiXCR, listing each CDR3 protein once. The table records 440,000 or so distinct CDR3 sequences, over 40% of them present only once. The CDR3 extends over 15 amino acids. Germline V CDR1 and CDR2: SGHRS, YFSETQ. The germline V and J ends were trimmed by 0 bases and 5 bases, with 14 bases remaining between them. This clonotype has ten or more counts. Its matching antigen is unknown. The source is a girl aged 2-9 years with aplastic anemia, due to receive a stem cell transplant. The chain employs TRBV5-1 and TRBJ2-5; D may be TRBD1 (5 bases). The sequences come from PBMCs, collected before TCRalphabeta/CD19-depleted stem cell transplant. CDR3 region: CASSLVGAQTETQYF. The CDR3, as DNA: TGCGCCAGCAGCTTGGTTGGGGCGCAGACGGAGACCCAGTACTTC. The full variable domain, with the rest looked up from reference TRBV5-1 and TRBJ2-5, is KAGVTQTPRYLIKTRGQQVTLSCSPISGHRSVSWYQQTPGQGLQFLFEYFSETQRNKGNFPGRFSGRQFSNSRSEMNVSTLELGDSALYLCASSLVGAQTETQYFGPGTRLLVL.